This is a list of T cell receptor beta chains from one sample in a study of shared clonotypes between healthy human individuals. Profiled with immunoSEQ multiplex PCR; TCRdb holds only in-frame clones, not every one. Among about 2.4 million clones listed, around nine tenths were seen once. Material: naive CD4+ T cells sorted from blood. These receptors were obtained from a man between 18 and 29 years old in good health. CDR3s include the opening cysteine and the closing phenylalanine or tryptophan. D genes are given only for firm matches. Some rows mark clone size as missing; the rest say once, few, many or name a class of expanded clone.

V,size,J,D,CDR3,DNA
TRBV2,.,TRBJ2-5,.,CASSEPGTQYF,TGTGCCAGCAGTGAACCCGGGACCCAGTACTTC
TRBV19,.,TRBJ2-7,.,CASSTGQTYEQYF,TGTGCCAGTAGTACCGGACAGACCTACGAGCAGTACTTC
TRBV10-3,.,TRBJ2-3,TRBD2,CAIKTSGEGRTDTQYF,TGTGCCATCAAGACTAGCGGGGAGGGTAGGACAGATACGCAGTATTTT
TRBV6-1,.,TRBJ2-7,TRBD2,CASSPGGREQYF,TGTGCCAGCAGTCCCGGGGGGAGGGAGCAGTACTTC
TRBV2,.,TRBJ2-4,.,CASSESSLVLAKNIQYF,TGTGCCAGCAGTGAGTCGAGTCTCGTCCTAGCCAAAAACATTCAGTACTTC
TRBV6-5,.,TRBJ2-3,.,CASSSWDTQYF,TGTGCCAGCAGCTCTTGGGACACGCAGTATTTT
TRBV30,.,TRBJ1-2,.,CAWSVGILYGYTF,TGTGCCTGGAGTGTAGGCATCCTCTATGGCTACACCTTC
TRBV6-5,once,TRBJ1-6,.,CASSSMGDSYNSPLHF,TGTGCCAGCAGTTCTATGGGGGACTCCTATAATTCACCCCTCCACTTT
TRBV27,.,TRBJ1-2,TRBD1,CASSMGQGAWSLSF,TGTGCCAGTTCAATGGGCCAGGGGGCATGGAGCCTAAGCTTC
TRBV5-1,.,TRBJ2-3,.,CASSLVRSTDTQYF,TGCGCCAGCAGCTTGGTAAGGAGCACAGATACGCAGTATTTT
TRBV19,.,TRBJ2-2,.,CASGSKTGNLRANTGELFF,TGTGCCAGTGGATCAAAAACAGGGAACCTTAGAGCGAACACCGGGGAGCTGTTTTTT
TRBV15,.,TRBJ2-4,.,CATSRFVDTLAKNIQYF,TGTGCCACCAGCCGATTTGTCGATACGCTAGCCAAAAACATTCAGTACTTC
TRBV7-2,.,TRBJ2-5,.,CASSAIPGLDF,TGTGCCAGCAGCGCCATCCCGGGACTTGACTTC
TRBV9,.,TRBJ2-2,TRBD2,CASSVGGSANTGELFF,TGTGCCAGCAGCGTAGGCGGGAGCGCGAACACCGGGGAGCTGTTTTTT
TRBV5-1,.,TRBJ1-1,.,CASSGIKNTEAFF,TGCGCCAGCAGCGGAATTAAGAACACTGAAGCTTTCTTT
TRBV18,.,TRBJ2-5,.,CASSQDQETQYF,TGTGCCAGCTCCCAGGACCAAGAGACCCAGTACTTC
TRBV6-6,.,TRBJ1-4,TRBD1,CASRNSGGGGEKLFF,TGTGCCAGCAGAAACTCAGGGGGTGGGGGTGAAAAACTGTTTTTT
TRBV15,.,TRBJ1-2,.,CATSRDPGHRLYGYTF,TGTGCCACCAGCAGAGACCCGGGACATAGACTGTATGGCTACACCTTC
TRBV18,once,TRBJ1-3,.,CASSPLQGTSGNTIYF,TGTGCCAGCTCACCCCTCCAGGGAACCTCTGGAAACACCATATATTTT
TRBV6-5,.,TRBJ1-2,.,CASSYSGARLNGYTF,TGTGCCAGCAGTTACTCTGGCGCGCGGTTGAATGGCTACACCTTC
TRBV19,.,TRBJ2-3,.,CASSISDSHTDTQYF,TGTGCCAGTAGTATATCGGACTCTCACACAGATACGCAGTATTTT
TRBV6-1,.,TRBJ2-6,TRBD1,CASSARTGLSGANVLTF,TGTGCCAGCAGTGCGCGGACAGGGTTGTCCGGGGCCAACGTCCTGACTTTC
TRBV5-1,.,TRBJ2-5,TRBD1,CASSLRGTGVDETQYF,TGCGCCAGCAGCTTGCGTGGGACAGGGGTCGACGAGACCCAGTACTTC
TRBV6-6,.,TRBJ1-4,TRBD1,CASSPTRQGLNEKLFF,TGTGCCAGCAGTCCGACCCGACAGGGGCTTAATGAAAAACTGTTTTTT
TRBV29-1,once,TRBJ1-3,.,CSVEEGSSGNTIYF,TGCAGCGTTGAGGAGGGGAGCTCTGGAAACACCATATATTTT
TRBV5-5,.,TRBJ2-5,.,CASSTYGTQETQYF,TGTGCCAGCAGTACCTACGGGACCCAAGAGACCCAGTACTTC
TRBV6-5,.,TRBJ2-4,.,CASSYSIGGNQYF,TGTGCCAGCAGTTACTCGATTGGGGGCAATCAGTACTTC